The 10 T cell receptor beta chains below all came from one sample that was sequenced in a study of cytomegalovirus exposure and HLA in healthy donors. The PCR contained 60 Vbeta and 13 Jbeta primers. This table comes from immunoSEQ multiplex PCR, and its TCRdb copy is limited to in-frame clones, with some not included. The profile shows over 80,000 clones, about 67% of them singletons. Sequencing was done on a sample of PBMCs. These receptors were collected from a young woman in good health and CMV-seropositive.

This clone was picked up one time. The CDR3 DNA sequence: TGTGCCAGTGCGCCAATACCGAGGGGGCGCGAGGTCGATGAGCAGTTCTTC. Translating it yields CASAPIPRGREVDEQFF. The V call is TRBV5-4, the J call TRBJ2-1, with TRBD1 matching 7 bases. V lost 8 bases, J lost 8 bases, and 22 bases stayed unmatched. Germline CDR1 SGHNT, CDR2 YYREEE (reference sequence). CDR3 length: 17 amino acids.

V is TRBV18 and J is TRBJ1-1; D is perhaps TRBD1 (5 bases). Germline V gives CDR1 KGHSH, CDR2 LQKENI. This CDR3 has 15 amino acids. Trimming shortened V by 0 bases and J by 1 base, and 9 bases separated the two germline ends. The CDR3 DNA sequence: TGTGCCAGCTCACCACCGACAGATAAGAACACTGAAGCTTTCTTT. It yields the protein CASSPPTDKNTEAFF.

V usage is TRBV7-2 and J usage is TRBJ2-3; tentative D call: TRBD2 (5 bases). Germline V gene data show CDR1 as SGHTA and CDR2 as FQGNSA. Trimming removed 3 bases from V and 2 bases from J, with 12 bases in between. CDR3 length: 15 residues. This CDR3 reads CASSFKAGPTDTQYF. CDR3 in DNA: TGTGCCAGCAGCTTCAAGGCGGGTCCCACAGATACGCAGTATTTT.

This clone was seen more than once but under ten times. The V and J genes are TRBV7-2 and TRBJ2-1; 7 bases line up with TRBD1. The V gene's germline CDR1 is SGHTA and CDR2 FQGNSA. The CDR3 totals 14 residues. V shed 5 bases, J shed 0 bases, and the junction held 1 base outside the gene matches. This CDR3 is CASSRQGSYNEQFF. The CDR3 nucleotides read TGTGCCAGCAGCCGACAGGGCTCCTACAATGAGCAGTTCTTC.

This chain links TRBV9 with TRBJ1-3; D might be TRBD1 (6 bases). V lost 4 bases, J lost 2 bases, and 10 bases lay in between. The germline V gene encodes CDR1 SGDLS and CDR2 YYNGEE. The CDR3 length is 14 residues. The CDR3 is CASSPRTAGNTIYF. CDR3 nucleotide sequence: TGTGCCAGCAGCCCGCGGACAGCTGGAAACACCATATATTTT.

This clone was found a few times. This CDR3 is also generated by other DNA sequences in the sample. This sequence joins TRBV19 and TRBJ2-1; D uncertain. The germline CDR1 and CDR2 sequences are LNHDA and SQIVND (reference sequence). The V end was cut by 1 base, the J end by 6 bases, with 7 bases between. The CDR3 runs to 13 residues. CDR3 sequence (DNA): TGTGCCAGTAGTATAGGTAGCCTCAATGAGCAGTTCTTC. Protein: CASSIGSLNEQFF.

The genes are TRBV27 and TRBJ2-5; no firm D call. The DNA matches TRBJ2-7 better at its end, which makes the J call doubtful. Per the germline V gene, CDR1 is MNHEY and CDR2 is SMNVEV (reference sequence). CDR3 size: 14 residues. The DNA of the CDR3 is TGTGCCAGCAGTTTTACCCTTAGCTCCTACGAGCAGTACTTC. As protein: CASSFTLSSYEQYF.

This clone appeared once. The junction departs from the called germline gene at one end, perhaps through a read error. This specimen includes other DNA sequences encoding the same CDR3. Here the CDR3 reads CASSLTGGELGYTF. Written as DNA, the CDR3 is TGTGCTAGCAGCTTGACAGGGGGCGAACTCGGCTACACCTTC. The chain couples TRBV7-3 to TRBJ1-2; the match to TRBD1 covers 10 bases. Germline assignment: CDR1 SGHTA and CDR2 FQGTGA. The CDR3 spans 14 residues.

The chain combines TRBV27 with TRBJ1-4; TRBD1 might be the D (5 bases). V was cut by 2 bases and J by 8 bases, with 12 bases left in between. The CDR3 totals 14 residues. The germline gives CDR1 MNHEY, CDR2 SMNVEV (reference sequence). The CDR3, as DNA: TGTGCCAGCAGTTTAGGGGGGGTTGGGGAAAAACTGTTTTTT. Protein: CASSLGGVGEKLFF. Full variable domain (remainder filled in from reference TRBV27 and TRBJ1-4): EAQVTQNPRYLITVTGKKLTVTCSQNMNHEYMSWYRQDPGLGLRQIYYSMNVEVTDKGDVPEGYKVSRKEKRNFPLILESPSPNQTSLYFCASSLGGVGEKLFFGSGTQLSVL.

A single count supports this clone. The chain links TRBV28 to TRBJ1-3; the D gene is possibly TRBD1 (5 bases). The germline CDR1 and CDR2 sequences are MDHEN and SYDVKM. V lost 6 bases and J lost 8, with 14 bases in between. The CDR3 extends over 13 amino acids. CDR3 in amino acids: CASSLGGGDTIYF. The CDR3 DNA reads as TGTGCCAGCAGCTTGGGGGGGGGAGACACCATATATTTT.